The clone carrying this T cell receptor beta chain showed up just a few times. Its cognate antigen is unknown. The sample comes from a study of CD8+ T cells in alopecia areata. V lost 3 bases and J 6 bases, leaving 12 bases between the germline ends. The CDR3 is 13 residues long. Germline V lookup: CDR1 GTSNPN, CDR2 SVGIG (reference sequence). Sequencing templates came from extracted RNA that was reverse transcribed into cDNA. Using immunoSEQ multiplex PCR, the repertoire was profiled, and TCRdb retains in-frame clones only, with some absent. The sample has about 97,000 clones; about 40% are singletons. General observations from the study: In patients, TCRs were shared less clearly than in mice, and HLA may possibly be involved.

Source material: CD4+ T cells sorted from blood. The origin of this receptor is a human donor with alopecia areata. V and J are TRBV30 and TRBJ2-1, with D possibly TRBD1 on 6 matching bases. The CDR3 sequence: CAWRQGPGNEQFF. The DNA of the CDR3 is TGTGCCTGGAGGCAGGGGCCTGGCAATGAGCAGTTCTTC.